This is a list of T cell receptor beta chains from one sample in a study of blood T cell repertoires in COVID-19. Data came from immunoSEQ multiplex PCR; TCRdb stores just in-frame clones and leaves some out. The sample comprises roughly 100,000 clones, roughly 81% of which are singletons, and around a tenth rests with the top ten. Sequencing was carried out using peripheral blood. These receptors all stem from a woman aged 70-85 years with acute or convalescent COVID-19. Both conserved end residues are part of each CDR3. Each record gives: CDR3 length, clone size, D gene, V gene, CDR3 protein. A D gene is named only where the DNA matches it firmly. Only some rows state a clone size, as once, few, many or a class for expanded clones.

14,NA,TRBD2,TRBV19,CASSIAGVRNEQFF
15,NA,NA,TRBV5-4,CASTGEGGRNQPQHF
15,NA,TRBD1,TRBV9,CASSAETGVDEKLFF
14,NA,TRBD1,TRBV19,CASRTTGETYGYTF
14,NA,NA,TRBV6-2/TRBV6-3,CASSFQGSRTEAFF
15,NA,NA,TRBV7-2,CASSTDSSYNSPLHF
20,NA,TRBD2,TRBV15,CATSRGPGLAGGRSLDEQFF
16,NA,TRBD2,TRBV19,CASSIRGGQGVYEQYF
15,NA,NA,TRBV5-4,CASSLAGLLSYEQYF
14,NA,NA,TRBV11-2,CASSLAGGTYGYTF
14,once,NA,TRBV2,CASSAGLGSYEQYF
17,NA,TRBD2,TRBV7-2,CASSLAPRTSGRETQYF
16,NA,TRBD2,TRBV5-1,CASSLGLAGAGDTQYF
13,NA,TRBD1,TRBV7-9,CASSLSGGQPQHF
13,NA,NA,TRBV5-1,CASSLAASYEQYF
16,NA,TRBD1,TRBV5-4,CASSPGQGGLGYGYTF
15,NA,NA,TRBV9,CASSVAAGAYNEQFF
16,NA,TRBD1,TRBV5-8,CASSLRTGGNSYGYTF
13,NA,NA,TRBV30,CAWTTKPGNTIYF
13,NA,NA,TRBV5-1,CASSLLRNNEQYF
15,once,TRBD1,TRBV28,CASRSGGQGIDTQYF
13,NA,TRBD1,TRBV27,CASSFTGGKTQYF
15,few,NA,TRBV21-1,CASSTRQENTGELFF
16,NA,TRBD2,TRBV6-5,CASSYSSGRAGGELFF
16,NA,NA,TRBV5-6,CASSLVPPGGQETQYF
12,NA,TRBD1,TRBV6-1,CASSEQRGLSFF
15,NA,TRBD2,TRBV7-2,CASSSLAGGYNEQFF
15,NA,NA,TRBV10-3,CAISEGHESNQPQHF
16,NA,TRBD1,TRBV25-1,CASSPLGTGELDTQYF
15,few,TRBD2,TRBV28,CASSSSGASTDTQYF
13,NA,NA,TRBV3-1/TRBV3-2,CASSQVVGTEAFF
13,NA,NA,TRBV4-2,CASSPRDNYGYTF
15,NA,TRBD1,TRBV10-1,CASSGDRGVTDTQYF
13,NA,TRBD1,TRBV3-1/TRBV3-2,CASRSRQGETQYF
15,NA,TRBD1,TRBV5-6,CASSLGQGEGQPQHF
16,few,TRBD1,TRBV5-4,CASSLDPGQAVYGYTF
14,NA,NA,TRBV28,CASSFGLNTGELFF
13,NA,NA,TRBV18,CASSPQRGEGYTF
15,NA,TRBD2,TRBV7-6,CASSRTSGDSYEQYF
15,NA,NA,TRBV7-9,CASSLPGANTGELFF
16,NA,TRBD1,TRBV10-3,CAISESGDRSNSPLHF
18,NA,NA,TRBV27,CASSPAAGALSGANVLTF
15,once,TRBD1,TRBV4-3,CASSQDDRVLYEQYF
15,NA,NA,TRBV5-6,CASSLAPGSNQPQHF
15,once,TRBD1,TRBV5-1,CASSPLQGADTEAFF
13,NA,NA,TRBV19,CASSRGQGNEQYF
18,NA,TRBD1,TRBV28,CASRPHPTGTRVNEKLFF
16,NA,TRBD2,TRBV7-9,CASSSITSGAYNEQFF
15,NA,TRBD2,TRBV19,CASSFTSGRGDEQFF
15,NA,NA,TRBV7-2,CASSLPAPGDYGYTF
16,NA,TRBD1,TRBV9,CASSVSPTDRGDGYTF
15,NA,TRBD2,TRBV4-1,CASSSRTSGRKEQYF
15,NA,TRBD2,TRBV5-1,CASSPTSGTYNEQFF
16,NA,TRBD1,TRBV15,CATSRDRTGDTGELFF
15,NA,TRBD2,TRBV3-1/TRBV3-2,CASSQRGVRADTQYF
14,NA,NA,TRBV19,CASSIGPLSDGYTF